These T cell receptor beta chains were read from a single sample in a study of T cells in Graves' hyperthyroidism and ophthalmopathy. MiXCR was run by TCRdb on the multiplex PCR reads, yielding one entry per CDR3 protein. The table has 650,000 to 800,000 distinct CDR3 sequences, just under 45% seen once. The sequenced sample consisted of peripheral blood or thyroid tissue (not recorded which). The source of these receptors is an adult man with Graves' disease, either hyperthyroidism or ophthalmopathy (not recorded which). CDR3s leave out the opening cysteine and the closing phenylalanine or tryptophan. D genes are given only for firm matches.

D	V	J	CDR3
-	TRBV7-9	TRBJ1-2	ASSPRQSTRYT
-	TRBV24-1	TRBJ2-7	ATSDGTGGMNEQY
-	TRBV2	TRBJ1-4	AGTGNTNEKLF
-	TRBV24-1	TRBJ1-2	ATSDFRGFDYGYT
-	TRBV20-1	TRBJ2-7	SARETNYEQY
-	TRBV7-2	TRBJ2-7	ASSQEGGGPYEQY
-	TRBV7-3	TRBJ1-6	ASSLAAGQGSPLH
TRBD1	TRBV19	TRBJ1-2	ASSPLRGTGYGYT
TRBD2	TRBV10-3	TRBJ2-7	AISVWRERTSYEQY
-	TRBV9	TRBJ1-3	ASSQLTGGNTIY
TRBD2	TRBV24-1	TRBJ2-2	ATSDLTSGRAPNTGELF
-	TRBV7-2	TRBJ1-1	ASSLFMKGLDTEAF
-	TRBV6-5	TRBJ1-6	ASSSRANSPLH
-	TRBV5-5	TRBJ2-6	ASSFLPSGANVLT
-	TRBV3-1	TRBJ2-5	ASSQYSQTQY